Following are 5 T cell receptor beta chains from one sample sequenced in a study of T-cell reconstitution after alpha-beta-depleted transplantation in children listed by TCRdb under 2016. Receptor amplification or capture employed PCR. The sequencer listed for this sample is Illumina HiSeq 2500. To normalize quantification of the TCRbeta repertoire, the TCR libraries were built with molecular barcoding that relied on unique molecular identifiers. The public reads were reanalyzed by TCRdb: fastp trimming at Q25, MiXCR alignment, in-frame beta chains only. Rows are unified per CDR3 protein, each entry keeping the most common DNA and genes. This sample has approximately 240,000 distinct CDR3 sequences in its table, and 8.5% to 10% of those were observed once. The ten most abundant clones make up less than 8% of the sample. Sample: PBMCs from the stem cell graft donor, taken from the stem cell graft. The source is a human donor who donated a stem cell graft to a child with acute lymphoblastic leukemia.

The chain recombines TRBV19 with TRBJ2-7; 10 bases fit TRBD1. V gave up 3 bases and J gave up 5 bases; unmatched junction bases: 7. The germline CDR1 and CDR2 sequences are LNHDA and SQIVND (reference sequence). The CDR3 contains 15 residues. The CDR3 sequence: CASSINRDRGHEQYF. In DNA form, the CDR3 reads TGTGCCAGTAGTATCAACCGGGACAGGGGACACGAGCAGTACTTC. Full variable domain (missing parts from reference TRBV19 and TRBJ2-7): DGGITQSPKYLFRKEGQNVTLSCEQNLNHDAMYWYRQDPGQGLRLIYYSQIVNDFQKGDIAEGYSVSREKKESFPLTVTSAQKNPTAFYLCASSINRDRGHEQYFGPGTRLTVT.

At least ten counts were recorded for this clonotype. V is TRBV28 and J is TRBJ2-3; 8 positions match TRBD2. The CDR3 totals 15 residues. Per the germline V gene, CDR1 is MDHEN and CDR2 is SYDVKM. J gave up 1 base and V 2 bases, and 2 bases lay outside the gene matches. CDR3 in amino acids: CASSLRRGGTDTQYF. The CDR3 DNA reads as TGTGCCAGCAGTTTAAGGCGGGGGGGCACAGATACGCAGTATTTT.

There are many counts of this clonotype. CDR3 amino acids: CASSFEGGTDTQYF. Here the CDR3 DNA reads TGTGCCAGCAGCTTTGAGGGAGGCACAGATACGCAGTATTTT. The rearrangement joins TRBV7-9 to TRBJ2-3; perhaps TRBD2 as D (5 bases). The germline V and J ends were trimmed by 3 bases and 1 base, with 8 bases remaining between them. The CDR3 is 14 amino acids. Germline assignment: CDR1 SEHNR and CDR2 FQNEAQ (reference sequence).

This clonotype was counted only a few times. The chain has TRBV12-3 or TRBV12-4 and TRBJ2-3, with TRBD2 matching 10 bases. Trimming at V came to 6 bases and at J to 0 bases, leaving 6 bases not matched to a gene. This CDR3 is 16 amino acids long. CDR3 sequence reads: CASSPGLADSTDTQYF. The CDR3, as DNA: TGTGCCAGCAGCCCCGGACTAGCGGATAGCACAGATACGCAGTATTTT.

In its sample, this clonotype was seen many times. The chain links TRBV13 to TRBJ1-2; 7 bases are shared with TRBD1. Germline V gene data show CDR1 as PRHDT and CDR2 as FYEKMQ (reference sequence). The CDR3 is made up of 14 amino acids. With 1 base clipped from V and 4 bases from J, the junction kept 3 bases outside the gene matches. The CDR3 reads CASSLVRTGYGYTF. The CDR3 coding sequence is TGTGCCAGCAGCTTAGTGCGGACAGGCTATGGCTACACCTTC. The whole variable domain, filled in from reference TRBV13 and TRBJ1-2, reads AAGVIQSPRHLIKEKRETATLKCYPIPRHDTVYWYQQGPGQDPQFLISFYEKMQSDKGSIPDRFSAQQFSDYHSELNMSSLELGDSALYFCASSLVRTGYGYTFGSGTRLTVV.